This T cell receptor beta chain was recovered during a study of sequential checkpoint blockade in melanoma. The wider study: Arm A got nivolumab then ipilimumab; arm B the reverse, 1:1. Maintenance nivolumab came after either treatment sequence.

Only one count was recorded for this clone. Repertoires were generated with immunoSEQ multiplex PCR, while TCRdb's copy carries only in-frame clones and drops some. The sample lists 15,000 to 20,000 clones; 65% to 85% were seen once. As to treatment: randomized to nivolumab then ipilimumab (arm A) or the reverse (arm B). V lost 8 bases to trimming and J lost 7 bases, with 17 bases between them. Germline V gives CDR1 GTSNPN, CDR2 SVGIG (reference sequence). The CDR3 runs 12 residues. The sequencing here drew on CD8+ T cells sorted from blood (inferred from file names), taken from a patient given nivolumab and ipilimumab in sequence. J is TRBJ1-1 and V is TRBV30; D remains unclear. The TCR sequence derives from a human donor with melanoma. CDR3 in amino acids: CAQERFYNEAFF. The CDR3 DNA is TGTGCCCAGGAAAGGTTTTATAATGAAGCTTTCTTT.